This T cell receptor beta chain was sequenced during a study of T-cell reconstitution after alpha-beta-depleted transplantation in children. Study results and limitations: Several hundred rapidly expanded clones from non-depleted graft cells reportedly supplied alpha-beta T cells about two months post-transplant. Surviving recipient T cells and intrathymic progenitors accounted for some patients' high TCRbeta diversity at day 60. Hyperexpanded clones declined; after one year, newly produced T cells mostly supplied diversity.

From germline, CDR1 is SGHTA and CDR2 FQGTGA. The CDR3 spans 13 residues. In the case of this clonotype: Its antigen is undetermined. A read error is possible here, since a much larger clone lies one base away.

Preparation of the TCRbeta library used unique molecular identifiers. Using its own MiXCR run on the PCR reads, TCRdb lists one record per CDR3 protein. Of about 260,000 distinct CDR3 sequences in the sample, more than 9% are singletons; the top ten hold 23%. The J gene is TRBJ1-1, the V gene TRBV7-3, with D unclear. The source material was peripheral blood, sampled 180 days after TCRalphabeta/CD19-depleted stem cell transplant. This TCR was recovered from a male patient under 10 years old who had a stem cell transplant for chronic granulomatous disease, so the T cells may come from the graft donor. CDR3 sequence: CASSLQQNAEAFF. CDR3 sequence (DNA): TGTGCCAGCAGCTTACAACAGAACGCTGAAGCTTTCTTT.